Reported below is one T cell receptor (beta chain). The antigen is undetermined. This sample was taken from a study of shared clonotypes between healthy human individuals. Study results and caveats: Compared with memory subsets, naive subsets generally had larger estimated richness. Around 5% was the fraction of naive CD4 clonotypes found shared across a few donors.

Per germline, CDR1 SQVTM and CDR2 ANQGSEA. CDR3 length: 12 residues. V shed 8 bases and J shed 3 bases, with 14 bases lying between them. Over several immunoSEQ plates, each subset's genomic DNA was distributed in even portions. The data were produced by immunoSEQ multiplex PCR, yet TCRdb's version contains in-frame clones alone and is incomplete. Of 600,000 to 700,000 clones in the sample, 55% to 85% were seen once. Material: memory CD4+ T cells sorted from blood. Subset specified: CD45RA-negative fraction. This TCR was sampled from a woman in her twenties or thirties in good health. The V gene is TRBV29-1, the J gene TRBJ2-7; D call uncertain. CDR3 in DNA: TGCAGCATACGAAGCCCCGGCTACGAGCAGTACTTC. Translating gives CSIRSPGYEQYF.